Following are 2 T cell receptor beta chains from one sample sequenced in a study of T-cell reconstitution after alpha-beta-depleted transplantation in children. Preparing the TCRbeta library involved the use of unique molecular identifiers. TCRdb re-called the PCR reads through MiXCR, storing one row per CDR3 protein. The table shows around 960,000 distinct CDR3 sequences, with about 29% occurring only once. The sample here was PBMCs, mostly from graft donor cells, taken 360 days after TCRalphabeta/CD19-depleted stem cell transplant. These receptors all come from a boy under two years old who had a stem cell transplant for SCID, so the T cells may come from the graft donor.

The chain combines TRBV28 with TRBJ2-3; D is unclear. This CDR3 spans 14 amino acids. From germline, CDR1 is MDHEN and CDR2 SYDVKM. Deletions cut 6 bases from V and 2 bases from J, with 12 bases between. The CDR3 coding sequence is TGTGCCAGCAGGCCGCAGGTTTCCACAGATACGCAGTATTTT. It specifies CASRPQVSTDTQYF.

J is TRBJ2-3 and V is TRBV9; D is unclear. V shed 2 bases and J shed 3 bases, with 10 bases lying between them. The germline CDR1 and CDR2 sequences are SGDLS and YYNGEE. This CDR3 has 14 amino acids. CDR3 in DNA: TGTGCCAGCAGCGTTCTGTCGGCGACAGATACGCAGTATTTT. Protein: CASSVLSATDTQYF.